This TCR beta chain was captured in a study of healthy donors' naive CD4 and CD8 T cells. About the research overall: Donors, half of them female, were 20-25, 40-50 or 60-70 years old. Findings of the study overall: Bulk sequencing left alpha and beta chains unpaired.

CDR3 length equals 16 residues. V was shortened by 1 base and J by 1 base, with 14 bases between the two germline ends. Germline assignment: CDR1 LNHDA and CDR2 SQIVND (reference sequence). Starting from around 500 ng of total RNA, TCR libraries were made with linear amplification. Via MiXCR, TCRdb re-called the reads, giving one row per CDR3 protein. The sample has some 190,000 distinct CDR3 sequences, about four fifths seen once. As for this clonotype: Its specificity is not known.

V gene TRBV19 combines with J gene TRBJ2-7; a possible D gene is TRBD1 (5 bases). The sample was naive CD4+ and CD8+ T cells sorted from blood, pooled from several donors. This clonotype originated in a pool of human donors in good health; the sample pools cells from several healthy donors. The chain's CDR3 is CASSIGRRDSSYEQYF. CDR3 coding DNA: TGTGCCAGTAGTATAGGACGCCGCGACAGTTCCTACGAGCAGTACTTC.